The source of this T cell receptor beta chain is a study of blood T cells in healthy people across ages. General observations from the study: Leaving the PBMCs unsorted stopped any conclusive comparison of naive versus antigen-experienced cells.

The CDR3 is 13 amino acids. Germline assignment: CDR1 SQVTM and CDR2 ANQGSEA. After removal of 5 bases from V and 4 bases from J, the junction contained 8 bases not matched to a gene. Of note for this clonotype: Its cognate antigen is unknown.

A second PCR, run for about 7 to 11 cycles, used a sample-barcoded 5' primer plus a J-beta primer mix. Via MiXCR, TCRdb re-called the 5' RACE reads, giving one row per CDR3 protein. The table lists hundreds of thousands of distinct CDR3 sequences, roughly 60% of them singletons. The sample consisted of blood. The V call is TRBV29-1, the J call TRBJ2-7, with 7 bases identical to TRBD1. The clonotype originates from a man younger than 40 in good health. The CDR3 DNA reads as TGCAGCGTTCTTGGGGACAGCTTATACGAGCAGTACTTC. It yields the protein CSVLGDSLYEQYF.